Listed below are T cell receptor beta chains from one sample, sequenced in a study of shared T cell receptors in the human thymus. Sequencing was performed with immunoSEQ multiplex PCR; in TCRdb, only in-frame clones are kept and a portion is missing. This repertoire shows about 660,000 clones, 70% to 90% found once; its top ten account for approximately 0.0097%. The same sample was also studied in work on human thymus T cells.

Sequencing used thymocytes. The receptors here all came from a boy in the first two years of life with a congenital heart defect. Each CDR3 is given with its conserved first and last residue. The D gene is left open where the match is weak. Only part of the rows carry a size: once, few, many, or a class if the clone is expanded.

13	TRBV27	NA	TRBJ2-5	NA	CASSLSSQETQYF	TGTGCCAGCAGTTTATCTTCGCAAGAGACCCAGTACTTC
13	TRBV30	NA	TRBJ1-2	NA	CAWSPQGVDGYTF	TGTGCCTGGAGTCCACAGGGAGTTGATGGCTACACCTTC
14	TRBV27	few	TRBJ1-2	TRBD1	CASATRDRVGGYTF	TGTGCCAGCGCCACACGGGACAGGGTGGGCGGCTACACCTTC
15	TRBV9	NA	TRBJ2-7	TRBD1	CASSPGGHTSYEQYF	TGTGCCAGCAGCCCAGGGGGACACACGTCCTACGAGCAGTACTTC
12	TRBV15	NA	TRBJ1-2	NA	CATSSPVYGYTF	TGTGCCACCAGCAGCCCAGTGTATGGCTACACCTTC
14	TRBV11-3	NA	TRBJ2-1	NA	CASSLVSSGGEQFF	TGTGCCAGCAGCTTAGTTAGCTCCGGTGGTGAGCAGTTCTTC
16	TRBV6-6	NA	TRBJ1-2	NA	CASIQVSRNHRKGYTF	TGTGCCAGCATACAAGTATCTCGAAACCACAGGAAGGGCTACACCTTC
16	TRBV6-1	NA	TRBJ2-2	NA	CASSGQGTGATGELFF	TGTGCCAGCAGTGGCCAGGGTACGGGCGCCACCGGGGAGCTGTTTTTT
14	TRBV15	NA	TRBJ2-7	NA	CATSKKTGPYEQYF	TGTGCCACCAGCAAAAAGACAGGCCCCTACGAGCAGTACTTC
15	TRBV25-1	NA	TRBJ2-4	NA	CASSGLEGPINIQYF	TGTGCCAGCAGTGGGCTGGAGGGACCTATAAACATTCAGTACTTC
15	TRBV5-4	NA	TRBJ2-5	NA	CASSFNRENQETQYF	TGTGCCAGCAGCTTTAACAGGGAAAACCAAGAGACCCAGTACTTC
14	TRBV27	NA	TRBJ2-7	TRBD2	CASSQSGSRYEQYF	TGTGCCAGCAGTCAAAGCGGGAGTCGCTACGAGCAGTACTTC
15	TRBV6-5	NA	TRBJ2-3	NA	CASSPTDLGADTQYF	TGTGCCAGCAGTCCTACGGATCTAGGTGCAGATACGCAGTATTTT
14	TRBV4-1	NA	TRBJ1-2	NA	CASSPSGGVYGYTF	TGCGCCAGCAGCCCCTCGGGGGGCGTATATGGCTACACCTTC
11	TRBV29-1	few	TRBJ1-1	NA	CSVEGGTEAFF	TGCAGCGTTGAAGGAGGTACTGAAGCTTTCTTT
17	TRBV4-1	NA	TRBJ1-1	TRBD1	CASSQLDKGALNTEAFF	TGCGCCAGCAGCCAATTAGATAAGGGGGCGTTGAACACTGAAGCTTTCTTT
19	TRBV4-3	NA	TRBJ1-6	NA	CASSQFLLPRQVKNSPLHF	TGCGCCAGCAGCCAATTCCTCCTTCCTCGACAGGTTAAGAATTCACCCCTCCACTTT
13	TRBV28	once	TRBJ2-1	NA	CASSFALYNEQFF	TGTGCCAGCAGTTTTGCGCTCTACAATGAGCAGTTCTTC
13	TRBV19	NA	TRBJ2-7	NA	CASSIWSSYEQYF	TGTGCCAGTAGTATATGGAGCTCCTACGAGCAGTACTTC
15	TRBV10-3	NA	TRBJ2-3	TRBD1	CAITGGVGPTDTQYF	TGTGCCATTACAGGGGGCGTTGGACCCACAGATACGCAGTATTTT
17	TRBV4-3	NA	TRBJ2-1	TRBD2	CASSQGGGTSGRGDPFF	TGCGCCAGCAGCCAAGGGGGGGGGACTAGCGGGAGAGGTGATCCGTTCTTC
20	TRBV5-1	NA	TRBJ2-1	TRBD1	CASSFPPLDRGYFSYNEQFF	TGCGCCAGCAGCTTCCCCCCACTTGACAGGGGGTATTTTTCCTACAATGAGCAGTTCTTC
17	TRBV28	few	TRBJ2-3	TRBD2	CASSSPPLAGLTDTQYF	TGTGCCAGCAGTTCCCCCCCACTAGCGGGCCTCACAGATACGCAGTATTTT
13	TRBV9	NA	TRBJ1-2	TRBD1	CASSVRTGDGYPF	TGTGCCAGCAGCGTGAGGACAGGGGATGGCTACCCCTTC
15	TRBV27	NA	TRBJ1-1	TRBD1	CASSIHRGGNTEAFF	TGTGCCAGCAGTATCCACAGGGGGGGGAACACTGAAGCTTTCTTT
15	TRBV7-2	NA	TRBJ2-1	NA	CASRGGSGTYNEQFF	TGTGCCAGCAGGGGAGGCAGCGGGACATACAATGAGCAGTTCTTC
15	TRBV19	NA	TRBJ1-6	NA	CASSMPRSYNSPLHF	TGTGCCAGTAGTATGCCAAGGAGCTATAATTCACCCCTCCACTTT
13	TRBV19	NA	TRBJ2-7	TRBD1	CASRRDRTYEQYF	TGTGCCAGTAGACGGGACAGAACCTACGAGCAGTACTTC